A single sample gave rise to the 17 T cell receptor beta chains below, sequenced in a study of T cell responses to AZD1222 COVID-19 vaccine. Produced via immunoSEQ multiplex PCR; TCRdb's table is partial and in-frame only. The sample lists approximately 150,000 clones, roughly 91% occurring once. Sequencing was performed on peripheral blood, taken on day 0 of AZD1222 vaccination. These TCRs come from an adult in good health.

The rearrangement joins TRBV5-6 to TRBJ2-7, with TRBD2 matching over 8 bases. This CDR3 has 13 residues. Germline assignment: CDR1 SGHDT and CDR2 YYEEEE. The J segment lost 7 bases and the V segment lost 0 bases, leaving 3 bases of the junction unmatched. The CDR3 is CASSLAGGREQYF. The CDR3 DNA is TGTGCCAGCAGCTTGGCGGGGGGGCGGGAGCAGTACTTC. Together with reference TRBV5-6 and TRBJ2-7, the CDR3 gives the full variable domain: DAGVTQSPTHLIKTRGQQVTLRCSPKSGHDTVSWYQQALGQGPQFIFQYYEEEERQRGNFPDRFSGHQFPNYSSELNVNALLLGDSALYLCASSLAGGREQYFGPGTRLTVT.

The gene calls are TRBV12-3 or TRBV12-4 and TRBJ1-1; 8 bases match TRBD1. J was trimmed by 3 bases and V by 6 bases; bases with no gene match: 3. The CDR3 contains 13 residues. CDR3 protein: CASRLDRDTEAFF. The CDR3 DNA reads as TGTGCCAGCAGGCTGGACAGGGACACTGAAGCTTTCTTT.

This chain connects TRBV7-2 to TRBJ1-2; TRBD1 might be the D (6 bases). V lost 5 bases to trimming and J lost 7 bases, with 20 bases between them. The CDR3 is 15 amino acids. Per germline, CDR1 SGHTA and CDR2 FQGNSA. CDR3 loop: CASSLWTASSSGYTF. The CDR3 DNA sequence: TGTGCCAGCAGCCTCTGGACAGCCTCGTCTAGTGGCTACACCTTC.

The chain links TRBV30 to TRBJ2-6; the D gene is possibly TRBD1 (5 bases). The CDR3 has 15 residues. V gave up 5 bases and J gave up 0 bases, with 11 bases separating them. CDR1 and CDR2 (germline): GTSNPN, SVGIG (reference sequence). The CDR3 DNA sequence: TGTGCCTGGGGTCTGGGGCACTCTGGGGCCAACGTCCTGACTTTC. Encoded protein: CAWGLGHSGANVLTF.

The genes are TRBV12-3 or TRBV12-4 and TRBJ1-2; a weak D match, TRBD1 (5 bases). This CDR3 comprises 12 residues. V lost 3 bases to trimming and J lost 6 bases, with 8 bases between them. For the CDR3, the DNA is TGTGCCAGCAGTTTGGGGGAACATGGCTACACCTTC. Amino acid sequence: CASSLGEHGYTF.

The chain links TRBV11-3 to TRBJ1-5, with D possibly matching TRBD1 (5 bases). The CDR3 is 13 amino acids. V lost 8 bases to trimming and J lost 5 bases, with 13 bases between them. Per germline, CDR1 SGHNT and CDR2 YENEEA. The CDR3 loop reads CASGGDSYQPQHF. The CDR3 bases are TGTGCCAGCGGGGGGGATAGTTATCAGCCCCAGCATTTT. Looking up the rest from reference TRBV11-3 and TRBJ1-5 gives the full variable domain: EAGVVQSPRYKIIEKKQPVAFWCNPISGHNTLYWYLQNLGQGPELLIRYENEEAVDDSQLPKDRFSAERLKGVDSTLKIQPAELGDSAVYLCASGGDSYQPQHFGDGTRLSIL.

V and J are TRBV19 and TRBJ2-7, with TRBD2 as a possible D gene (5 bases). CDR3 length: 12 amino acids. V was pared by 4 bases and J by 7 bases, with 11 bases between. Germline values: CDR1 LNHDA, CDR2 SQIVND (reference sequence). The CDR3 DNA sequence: TGTGCCAGTAGTAGGGTTCCGGGGGAGCAGTACTTC. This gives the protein CASSRVPGEQYF.

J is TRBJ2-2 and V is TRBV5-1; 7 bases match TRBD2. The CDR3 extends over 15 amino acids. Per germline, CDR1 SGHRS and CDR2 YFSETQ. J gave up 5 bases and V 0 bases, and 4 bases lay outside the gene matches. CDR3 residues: CASSLEGRGTGELFF. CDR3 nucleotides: TGCGCCAGCAGCTTGGAGGGGAGGGGTACCGGGGAGCTGTTTTTT.

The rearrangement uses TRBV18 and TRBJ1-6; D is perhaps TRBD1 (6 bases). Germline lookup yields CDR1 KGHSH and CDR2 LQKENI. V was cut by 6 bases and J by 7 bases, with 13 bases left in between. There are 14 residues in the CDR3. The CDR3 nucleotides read TGTGCCAGCTCCCAAGACAGGAGGAATTCACCCCTCCACTTT. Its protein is CASSQDRRNSPLHF. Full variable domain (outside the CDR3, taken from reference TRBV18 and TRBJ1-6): NAGVMQNPRHLVRRRGQEARLRCSPMKGHSHVYWYRQLPEEGLKFMVYLQKENIIDESGMPKERFSAEFPKEGPSILRIQQVVRGDSAAYFCASSQDRRNSPLHFGNGTRLTVT.

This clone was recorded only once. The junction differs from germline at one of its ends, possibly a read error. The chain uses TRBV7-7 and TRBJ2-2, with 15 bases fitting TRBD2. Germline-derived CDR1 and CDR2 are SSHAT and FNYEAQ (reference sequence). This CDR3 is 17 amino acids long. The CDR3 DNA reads TGTGCTAGCAGCAAGGGGACTAGCGGGGGGTACACCGGGGAGCTGTTTTTT. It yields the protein CASSKGTSGGYTGELFF.

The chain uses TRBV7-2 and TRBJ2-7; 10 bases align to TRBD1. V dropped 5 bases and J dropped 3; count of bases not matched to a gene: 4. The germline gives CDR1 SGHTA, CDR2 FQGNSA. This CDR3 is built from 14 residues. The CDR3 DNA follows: TGTGCCAGCAGCCCGGGGACAGGGGACTACGAGCAGTACTTC. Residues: CASSPGTGDYEQYF.

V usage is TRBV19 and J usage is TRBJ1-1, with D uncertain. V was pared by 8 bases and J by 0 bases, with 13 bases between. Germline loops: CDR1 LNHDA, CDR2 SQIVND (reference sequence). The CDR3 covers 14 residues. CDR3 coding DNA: TGTGCCAGTGGTCGGGAATCAATGAACACTGAAGCTTTCTTT. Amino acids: CASGRESMNTEAFF. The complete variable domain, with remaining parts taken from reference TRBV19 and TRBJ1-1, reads DGGITQSPKYLFRKEGQNVTLSCEQNLNHDAMYWYRQDPGQGLRLIYYSQIVNDFQKGDIAEGYSVSREKKESFPLTVTSAQKNPTAFYLCASGRESMNTEAFFGQGTRLTVV.

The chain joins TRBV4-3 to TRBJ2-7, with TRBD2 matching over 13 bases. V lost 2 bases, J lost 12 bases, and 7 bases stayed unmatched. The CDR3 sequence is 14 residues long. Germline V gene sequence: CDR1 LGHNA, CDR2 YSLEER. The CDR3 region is CASSQTLAGGFRYF. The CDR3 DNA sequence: TGCGCCAGCAGCCAAACACTAGCGGGAGGGTTTCGGTACTTC.

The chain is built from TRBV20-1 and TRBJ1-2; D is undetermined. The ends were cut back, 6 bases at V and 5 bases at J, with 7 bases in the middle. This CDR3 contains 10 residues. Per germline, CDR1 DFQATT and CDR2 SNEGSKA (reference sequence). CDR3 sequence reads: CSAGEYGYTF. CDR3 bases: TGCAGTGCCGGGGAGTATGGCTACACCTTC.

The chain's CDR3 is CASSPPGLNIQYF. In DNA form, the CDR3 reads TGTGCCAGCTCACCACCGGGACTAAACATTCAGTACTTC. The chain employs TRBV18 and TRBJ2-4, with a weak D call TRBD2 (6 bases). CDR1 KGHSH and CDR2 LQKENI come from the germline V gene. The CDR3 contains 13 residues. V lost 0 bases and J 6 bases, leaving 6 bases between the germline ends.

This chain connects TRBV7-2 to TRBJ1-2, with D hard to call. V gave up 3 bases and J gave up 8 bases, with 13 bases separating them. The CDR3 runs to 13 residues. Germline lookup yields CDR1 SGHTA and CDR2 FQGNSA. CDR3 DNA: TGTGCCAGCAGCTTCACGGCAATGAGAGGCTACACCTTC. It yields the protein CASSFTAMRGYTF.

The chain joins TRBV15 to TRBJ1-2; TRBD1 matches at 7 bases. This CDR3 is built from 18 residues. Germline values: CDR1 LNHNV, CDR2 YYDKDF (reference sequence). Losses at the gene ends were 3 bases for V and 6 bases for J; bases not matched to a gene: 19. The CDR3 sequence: CATSSWGDSGILAHGYTF. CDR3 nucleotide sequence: TGTGCCACCAGCAGCTGGGGGGACAGTGGAATATTGGCCCATGGCTACACCTTC.